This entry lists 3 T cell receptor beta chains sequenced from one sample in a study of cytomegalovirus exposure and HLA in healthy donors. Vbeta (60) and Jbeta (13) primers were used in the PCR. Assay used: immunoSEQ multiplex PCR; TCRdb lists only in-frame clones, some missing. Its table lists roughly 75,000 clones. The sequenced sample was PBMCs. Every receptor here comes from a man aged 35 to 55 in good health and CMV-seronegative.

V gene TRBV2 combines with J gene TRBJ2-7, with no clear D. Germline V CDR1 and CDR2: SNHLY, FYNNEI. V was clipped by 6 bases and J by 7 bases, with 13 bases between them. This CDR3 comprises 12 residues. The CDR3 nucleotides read TGTGCCAGCAGCCCCACTGAGTCTGAGCAGTACTTC. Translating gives CASSPTESEQYF.

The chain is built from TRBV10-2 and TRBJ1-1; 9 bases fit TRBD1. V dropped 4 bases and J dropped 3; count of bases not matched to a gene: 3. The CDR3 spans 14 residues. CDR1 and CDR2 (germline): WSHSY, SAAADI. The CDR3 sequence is CASSAYRGHTEAFF. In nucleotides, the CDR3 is TGCGCCAGCAGTGCATACAGGGGGCACACTGAAGCTTTCTTT.

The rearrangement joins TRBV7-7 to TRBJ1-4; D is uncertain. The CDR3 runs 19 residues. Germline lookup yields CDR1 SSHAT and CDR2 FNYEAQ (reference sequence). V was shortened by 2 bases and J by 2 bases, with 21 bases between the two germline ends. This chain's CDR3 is CASSLRWSRWSGTNEKLFF. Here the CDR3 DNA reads TGTGCCAGCAGCTTACGGTGGTCTAGATGGTCGGGTACTAATGAAAAACTGTTTTTT.